This T cell receptor (beta chain) emerged from a study of T cells in Graves' hyperthyroidism and ophthalmopathy. Findings and caveats of the study: Most clonotypes expanded in thyroid above 0.001 were likewise present in blood.

Researchers amplified the TCR beta CDR3 regions from RNA transcripts. The study used the HTBI primer set for a first-round RT-PCR of the TCR CDR3. Via MiXCR, TCRdb re-called the multiplex PCR reads, giving one row per CDR3 protein. Of hundreds of thousands of distinct CDR3 sequences in the sample, roughly a sixth were seen once. In the case of this clonotype: As yet, its antigen is unknown.

The CDR3 totals 15 residues. V was trimmed by 5 bases and J by 0 bases, leaving 10 bases between them. CDR1 is MRHNA and CDR2 is SNTAGT in the germline V gene. This chain uses TRBV6-4 with TRBJ1-4; D remains unclear. This sequence was found in a woman aged 40-49 years with Graves' ophthalmopathy. The specimen sequenced was blood. CDR3 sequence (DNA): TGTGCCAGCAGTCGTGGACCTTCAACTAATGAAAAACTGTTTTTT. Protein product: CASSRGPSTNEKLFF.